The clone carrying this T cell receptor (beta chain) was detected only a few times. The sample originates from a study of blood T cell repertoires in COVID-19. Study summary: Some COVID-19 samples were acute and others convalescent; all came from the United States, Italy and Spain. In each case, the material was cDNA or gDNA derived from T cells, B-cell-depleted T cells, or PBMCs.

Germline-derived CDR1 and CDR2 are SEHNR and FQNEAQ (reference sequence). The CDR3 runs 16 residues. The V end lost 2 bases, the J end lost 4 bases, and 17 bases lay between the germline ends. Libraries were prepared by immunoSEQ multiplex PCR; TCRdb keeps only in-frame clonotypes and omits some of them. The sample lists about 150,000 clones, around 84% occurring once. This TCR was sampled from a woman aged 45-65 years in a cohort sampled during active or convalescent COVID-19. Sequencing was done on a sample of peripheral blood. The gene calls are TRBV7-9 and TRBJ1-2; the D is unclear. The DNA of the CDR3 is TGTGCCAGCAGCTTATTAGAGCCGCCGAATATCTATGGCTACACCTTC. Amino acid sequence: CASSLLEPPNIYGYTF.